The source of this TCR beta chain is a study of PD-1 blockade in classical Hodgkin lymphoma. Here immunoSEQ multiplex PCR was the method, and the copy in TCRdb shows in-frame clones only, minus some. The sample has some 40,000 clones, about three quarters seen once. Germline loops: CDR1 MNHEY, CDR2 SVGAGI. V gave up 6 bases and J gave up 0 bases, with 12 bases separating them. The CDR3 consists of 15 residues. Following autologous stem cell transplantation, relapse occurred in every patient, and exposure to brentuximab vedotin varied. This clone appeared a few times. This material consisted of peripheral blood mononuclear cells (PBMCs), taken at baseline. This chain links TRBV6-5 with TRBJ2-1; maybe TRBD2 (5 bases). The TCR originated in a human donor with classical Hodgkin lymphoma. The CDR3 nucleotides read TGTGCCAGCAGCCCCGGAGGACTCTCCTACAATGAGCAGTTCTTC. Its translation: CASSPGGLSYNEQFF.